This T cell receptor (beta chain) is drawn from a study of blood T cell repertoires in COVID-19. As handled by the study authors: Scientists estimated how many nucleated cells there were by amplifying reference gene primers. TCRdb keeps only in-frame clones here, not all; method: immunoSEQ multiplex PCR. The DNA was the basis for D and trimming; V, J and clone size are from that table. The sample lists some 360,000 clones, approximately 89% seen once, with around 3.9% in the top ten. The V and J ends lost 4 bases and 5 bases, in that order; junction bases with no gene match: 12. The CDR3 loop spans 17 amino acids. Germline CDR1 and CDR2: SGHAT and FQNNGV.

This TCR derives from a woman in her sixties or seventies with COVID-19, enrolled during active disease. This chain joins TRBV11-2 and TRBJ2-5; 11 nucleotides agree with TRBD2. The specimen sequenced was peripheral blood. CDR3 in DNA: TGTGCCAGCAGCTCGGGGTCTAGCGGGGGGAGTCGTGAGACCCAGTACTTC. Its translation: CASSSGSSGGSRETQYF.